This passage covers 15 T cell receptor beta chains from one sample sequenced in a study of long-term antiretroviral therapy in people with HIV. At the survey level, the v3.0 immunoSEQ assay was run. The protocol was immunoSEQ multiplex PCR, while the TCRdb copy is restricted to in-frame clones and leaves out a portion. This sample has 40,000 to 60,000 clones; around four fifths occur once, and the top ten carry around 3.1%. This material consisted of unsorted PBMCs, taken 0.8 years after starting antiretroviral therapy. All receptors derive from a young woman with HIV.

This chain links TRBV20-1 with TRBJ1-1, with unresolved D. The CDR3 contains 10 residues. Trimming removed 5 bases from V and 3 bases from J, with 4 bases in between. The germline gives CDR1 DFQATT, CDR2 SNEGSKA (reference sequence). This chain's CDR3 is CSAHYTEAFF. Written as DNA, the CDR3 is TGCAGTGCTCATTACACTGAAGCTTTCTTT.

V is TRBV7-8 and J is TRBJ1-4, with no clear D. Germline V lookup: CDR1 SGHVS, CDR2 FQNEAQ. The V end lost 0 bases, the J end lost 1 base, and 9 bases lay between the germline ends. The CDR3 runs to 16 residues. The CDR3 bases are TGTGCCAGCAGCTTAGCGTCGACGGTAACTAATGAAAAACTGTTTTTT. It encodes CASSLASTVTNEKLFF.

This chain uses TRBV4-3 with TRBJ2-7, with a weak D call TRBD1 (5 bases). Germline-derived CDR1 and CDR2 are LGHNA and YSLEER. The CDR3 runs to 16 residues. Trimming left V 0 bases short and J 2 bases short, with 14 bases between. CDR3: CASSQDLSGRTYEQYF. Here the CDR3 DNA reads TGCGCCAGCAGCCAAGACCTATCAGGGCGGACCTACGAGCAGTACTTC.

The chain links TRBV19 to TRBJ2-3; D gene ambiguous. This CDR3 spans 12 amino acids. Germline assignment: CDR1 LNHDA and CDR2 SQIVND (reference sequence). V lost 6 bases to trimming and J lost 4 bases, with 8 bases between them. CDR3 bases: TGTGCCAGTAGCCCGCCGGCAGATACGCAGTATTTT. Translating gives CASSPPADTQYF. The full variable domain, with the rest looked up from reference TRBV19 and TRBJ2-3, is DGGITQSPKYLFRKEGQNVTLSCEQNLNHDAMYWYRQDPGQGLRLIYYSQIVNDFQKGDIAEGYSVSREKKESFPLTVTSAQKNPTAFYLCASSPPADTQYFGPGTRLTVL.

This clone was counted once. The V and J genes are TRBV5-6 and TRBJ2-7; 9 bases fit TRBD1. Germline trimming cut 3 bases from V and 4 bases from J; bases unmatched to any gene: 17. The length of the CDR3 is 18 residues. Germline V lookup: CDR1 SGHDT, CDR2 YYEEEE. CDR3 residues: CASSSPYSGTGILYEQYF. DNA for the CDR3: TGTGCCAGCAGCTCGCCTTACTCCGGGACAGGGATTCTATACGAGCAGTACTTC.

The chain carries TRBV19 and TRBJ1-5; TRBD1 agrees at 9 bases. This CDR3 comprises 15 residues. Losses at the gene ends were 4 bases for V and 4 bases for J; bases not matched to a gene: 5. In germline, CDR1 is LNHDA, CDR2 SQIVND (reference sequence). Here the CDR3 reads CASSRDRVGNQPQHF. In DNA, the CDR3 is TGTGCCAGTAGTAGGGACAGGGTCGGGAATCAGCCCCAGCATTTT.

V is TRBV5-1 and J is TRBJ2-7; D gene ambiguous. The CDR3 totals 15 residues. V gave up 0 bases and J gave up 4 bases, with 14 bases separating them. Germline V CDR1 and CDR2: SGHRS, YFSETQ. The DNA for the CDR3 is TGCGCCAGCAGCTTGGCGGCAGGAGCTTTATACGAGCAGTACTTC. It specifies CASSLAAGALYEQYF.

This clone was detected a few times. DNA for the CDR3: TGTGCCAGTAGAGACACCGGGACGGACTATGGCTACACCTTC. It specifies CASRDTGTDYGYTF. The chain recombines TRBV19 with TRBJ1-2; a possible D gene is TRBD1 (5 bases). Looked up from germline, CDR1 is LNHDA and CDR2 is SQIVND (reference sequence). Trimming took 6 bases from V and 3 from J, leaving 14 bases between them. The CDR3 sequence is 14 residues long. The full variable domain, in which reference TRBV19 and TRBJ1-2 provide the parts outside the CDR3, is DGGITQSPKYLFRKEGQNVTLSCEQNLNHDAMYWYRQDPGQGLRLIYYSQIVNDFQKGDIAEGYSVSREKKESFPLTVTSAQKNPTAFYLCASRDTGTDYGYTFGSGTRLTVV.

The rearrangement joins TRBV19 to TRBJ2-1, with TRBD1 identical over 8 bases. Germline CDR1 and CDR2: LNHDA and SQIVND (reference sequence). CDR3 length: 15 amino acids. Losses at the gene ends were 2 bases for V and 8 bases for J; bases not matched to a gene: 8. The CDR3 nucleotides read TGTGCCAGTAGTATACAGGACAGGGCCCCCGATGAGCAGTTCTTC. Amino acid sequence: CASSIQDRAPDEQFF.

V is TRBV7-2 and J is TRBJ1-1, with a tentative D call TRBD1 (5 bases). Germline CDR1 SGHTA, CDR2 FQGNSA. V lost 5 bases, J lost 2 bases, and 9 bases lay in between. This CDR3 has 13 amino acids. The CDR3 nucleotides are TGTGCCAGCAGCGCCTGGACAAACACTGAAGCTTTCTTT. It encodes CASSAWTNTEAFF.

CDR3 DNA sequence: TGTGCCAGCAGCGAATTGGGACAGGGGAGCCAAGAGCAGTACTTC. It encodes CASSELGQGSQEQYF. This chain uses TRBV9 with TRBJ2-7; 10 nucleotides match TRBD1. V gave up 3 bases and J gave up 7 bases; unmatched junction bases: 10. Germline CDR1 and CDR2: SGDLS and YYNGEE. The CDR3 length is 15 residues.

The rearrangement joins TRBV5-1 to TRBJ1-6; D is uncertain. This CDR3 comprises 13 residues. Trimming removed 0 bases at V and 9 bases at J, with 7 bases between. Germline lookup yields CDR1 SGHRS and CDR2 YFSETQ. Here the CDR3 DNA reads TGCGCCAGCAGCTTGGCGCTTTCTTCACCCCTCCACTTT. It encodes CASSLALSSPLHF.

For the CDR3, the DNA is TGTGCCAGTAGTAACATGGGGAATGAAAAACTGTTTTTT. Protein: CASSNMGNEKLFF. The V and J genes are TRBV19 and TRBJ1-4; D not resolved. This CDR3 contains 13 residues. Trimming stripped 4 bases from V and 5 bases from J, with 8 bases between. Germline lookup yields CDR1 LNHDA and CDR2 SQIVND (reference sequence).

The genes are TRBV5-6 and TRBJ1-5; perhaps TRBD1 as D (6 bases). CDR3 length: 13 residues. Looked up from germline, CDR1 is SGHDT and CDR2 is YYEEEE. V lost 5 bases to trimming and J lost 12 bases, with 18 bases between them. DNA for the CDR3: TGTGCCAGCAGTCCAATAACAGGGCAGGGCCAGCATTTT. It yields the protein CASSPITGQGQHF.

This clone occurred once. The chain recombines TRBV6-5 with TRBJ2-3, with TRBD1 identical over 8 bases. V lost 7 bases to trimming and J lost 6 bases; unmatched junction nucleotides: 3. Germline values: CDR1 MNHEY, CDR2 SVGAGI. The length of the CDR3 is 12 residues. The CDR3, as DNA: TGTGCCAGCACCAGACAGGGGGATACGCAGTATTTT. This gives the protein CASTRQGDTQYF.